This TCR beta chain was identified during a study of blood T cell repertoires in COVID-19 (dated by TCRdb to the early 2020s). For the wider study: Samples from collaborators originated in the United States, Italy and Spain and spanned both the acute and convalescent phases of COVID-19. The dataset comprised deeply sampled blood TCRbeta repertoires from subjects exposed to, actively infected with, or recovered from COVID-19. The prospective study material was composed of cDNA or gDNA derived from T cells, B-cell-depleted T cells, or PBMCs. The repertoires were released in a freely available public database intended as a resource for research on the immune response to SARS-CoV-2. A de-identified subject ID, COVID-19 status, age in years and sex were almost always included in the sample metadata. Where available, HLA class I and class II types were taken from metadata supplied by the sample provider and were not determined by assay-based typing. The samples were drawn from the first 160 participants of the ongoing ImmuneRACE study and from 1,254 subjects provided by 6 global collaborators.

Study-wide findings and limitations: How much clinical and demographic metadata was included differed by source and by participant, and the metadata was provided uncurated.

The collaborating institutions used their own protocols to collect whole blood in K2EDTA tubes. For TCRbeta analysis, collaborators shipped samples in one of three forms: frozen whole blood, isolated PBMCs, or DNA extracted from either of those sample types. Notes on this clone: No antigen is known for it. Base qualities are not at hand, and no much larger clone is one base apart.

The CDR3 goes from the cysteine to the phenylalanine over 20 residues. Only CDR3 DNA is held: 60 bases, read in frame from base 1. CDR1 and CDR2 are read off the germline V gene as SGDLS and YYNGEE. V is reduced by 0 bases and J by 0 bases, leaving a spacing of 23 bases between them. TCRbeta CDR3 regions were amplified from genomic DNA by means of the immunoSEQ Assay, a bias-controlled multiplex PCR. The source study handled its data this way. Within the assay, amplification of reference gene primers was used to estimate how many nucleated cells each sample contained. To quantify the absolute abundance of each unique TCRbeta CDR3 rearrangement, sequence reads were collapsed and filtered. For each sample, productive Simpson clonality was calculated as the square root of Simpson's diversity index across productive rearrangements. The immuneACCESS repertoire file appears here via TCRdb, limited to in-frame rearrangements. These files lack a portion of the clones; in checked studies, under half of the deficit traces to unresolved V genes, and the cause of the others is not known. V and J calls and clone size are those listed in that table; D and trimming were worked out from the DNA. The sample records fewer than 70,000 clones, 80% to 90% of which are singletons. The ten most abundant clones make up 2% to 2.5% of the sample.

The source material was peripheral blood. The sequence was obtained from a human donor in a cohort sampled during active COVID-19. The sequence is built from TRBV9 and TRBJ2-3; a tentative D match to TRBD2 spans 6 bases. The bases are TGTGCCAGCAGCGTAGATGACGGGGGAACACCGGCCGGTAGCACAGATACGCAGTATTTT. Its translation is CASSVDDGGTPAGSTDTQYF.